The 8 T cell receptor beta chains below come from one sample, sequenced in a study of cytomegalovirus exposure and HLA in healthy donors. It was with 60 Vbeta and 13 Jbeta primers that the PCR ran. Produced via immunoSEQ multiplex PCR; TCRdb's table is partial and in-frame only. Altogether fewer than 200,000 clones are present, approximately 70% being singletons, with the ten largest covering about 2.5%. Sequenced material: PBMCs. The receptors were sampled from a human donor in good health.

The V and J genes are TRBV30 and TRBJ2-1; 9 bases agree with TRBD1. CDR1 is GTSNPN, CDR2 SVGIG, per germline (reference sequence). The CDR3 runs to 14 residues. With 5 bases clipped from V and 5 bases from J, the junction kept 7 bases outside the gene matches. The CDR3 is CAWDLGQGNNEQFF. The CDR3 bases are TGTGCCTGGGACTTGGGACAGGGCAACAATGAGCAGTTCTTC.

The gene calls are TRBV5-1 and TRBJ2-1; 9 bases align to TRBD1. This CDR3 is 18 amino acids long. Losses at the gene ends were 2 bases for V and 2 bases for J; bases not matched to a gene: 11. Per germline, CDR1 SGHRS and CDR2 YFSETQ. The CDR3 region is CASSLSTPGQGPYNEQFF. The CDR3 region has the DNA TGCGCCAGCAGCTTATCAACACCGGGACAGGGCCCCTACAATGAGCAGTTCTTC.

The genes are TRBV4-3 and TRBJ2-7; 7 bases agree with TRBD1. V gave up 2 bases and J gave up 3 bases; unmatched junction bases: 4. There are 14 residues in the CDR3. Germline V CDR1 and CDR2: LGHNA, YSLEER. CDR3: CASSQTTGSYEQYF. The CDR3 bases are TGCGCCAGCAGCCAAACGACAGGGAGCTACGAGCAGTACTTC.

This clone has just a few counts. Other DNA variants within this sample encode the same CDR3. The chain recombines TRBV7-8 with TRBJ1-1, with D possibly matching TRBD1 (6 bases). The CDR3 totals 14 residues. V lost 5 bases to trimming and J lost 2 bases, with 12 bases between them. Germline values: CDR1 SGHVS, CDR2 FQNEAQ. The CDR3 DNA reads as TGTGCCAGCAGCCCCGGACAGACCAACACTGAAGCTTTCTTT. Amino acids: CASSPGQTNTEAFF.

The genes are TRBV4-1 and TRBJ2-3; 9 positions agree with TRBD1. Germline assignment: CDR1 MGHRA and CDR2 YSYEKL. The CDR3 contains 16 residues. Germline trimming cut 0 bases from V and 3 bases from J; bases unmatched to any gene: 4. The CDR3 region has the DNA TGCGCCAGCAGCCAAGATCAGGGACAGGGAACAGATACGCAGTATTTT. Amino acid sequence: CASSQDQGQGTDTQYF.

The chain recombines TRBV27 with TRBJ1-1, with 9 bases that match TRBD1. The CDR3 contains 14 residues. Germline CDR1 is MNHEY and CDR2 is SMNVEV (reference sequence). The V and J ends lost 6 bases and 10 bases, in that order; junction bases with no gene match: 12. In DNA, the CDR3 is TGTGCCAGCAGGGCCCGGGACAGGGAATGGGGAGCTTTCTTT. Its protein is CASRARDREWGAFF.

The rearrangement joins TRBV10-3 to TRBJ2-5; 10 positions match TRBD2. Germline assignment: CDR1 ENHRY and CDR2 SYGVKD. The V segment lost 8 bases and the J segment 0 bases; nucleotides outside the gene matches: 3. The length of the CDR3 is 14 residues. DNA of the CDR3: TGTGCCATCGGAACTAGCGGGGACCAAGAGACCCAGTACTTC. Translation gives CAIGTSGDQETQYF.

The CDR3 DNA reads as TGCAGCGCCTCGGACAGCACACTCTATGGCTACACCTTC. Amino acids: CSASDSTLYGYTF. The chain employs TRBV29-1 and TRBJ1-2; D is possibly TRBD1 (6 bases). Germline V gene data show CDR1 as SQVTM and CDR2 as ANQGSEA. The CDR3 runs 13 residues. Trimming removed 7 bases from V and 4 bases from J, with 16 bases in between.